This TCR beta chain was sequenced during a study of control samples from healthy donors and cancer patients. After removal of 4 bases from V and 8 bases from J, the junction contained 8 bases not matched to a gene. Germline CDR1 is LNHDA and CDR2 is SQIVND (reference sequence). The CDR3 has 15 amino acids. Using immunoSEQ multiplex PCR, the repertoire was profiled, and TCRdb retains in-frame clones only, with some absent. The repertoire consists of approximately 140,000 clones, with just under 95% occurring once and the leading ten covering approximately 11%. This clone was counted a single time. The receptor's source is a man aged 25 to 40 in good health. The chain links TRBV19 to TRBJ2-1; TRBD2 matches at 10 bases. Sequencing was performed on blood. This chain's CDR3 is CASSTQAGGPYEQFF. The CDR3 DNA follows: TGTGCCAGTAGTACTCAAGCGGGAGGGCCCTATGAGCAGTTCTTC.